This T cell receptor (gamma chain) derives from a study of gamma-delta chains in newborns, infants, children. Turning to the study itself: Microbial exposure reportedly drives polyclonal innate γδ T cell expansion after birth.

This clone was seen just once. Germline is not matched at one junction end, which may reflect a read error. Per germline, CDR1 GITISATS and CDR2 ISYDGTV (reference sequence). The CDR3 covers 18 residues. TCRdb fed the reads to CATT. Of about 2,700 gamma-chain clones in the sample, roughly a quarter are singletons; the top ten hold about 20%. The chain joins TRGV9 to TRGJP. The source is a child who was a newborn, infant or young child, either healthy, febrile or measles-vaccinated (not recorded which). The sequenced sample was blood. The CDR3 here is CALGEDPQLRLGKKIEVF. DNA for the CDR3: TGTGCCTTGGGGGAGGACCCTCAGCTTAGGTTGGGCAAAAAAATCGAGGTATTT.